These T cell receptor beta chains were read from a single sample in a study of T cells in Graves' hyperthyroidism and ophthalmopathy. TCRdb independently ran MiXCR on the multiplex PCR reads; one entry per CDR3 protein. The sample has about 400,000 distinct CDR3 sequences; around 15% are singletons. Sequenced sample: blood. Every receptor here comes from a middle-aged man with Graves' ophthalmopathy. The CDR3 runs from the conserved cysteine through the conserved F or W. A D gene is named only where the DNA matches it firmly. Size is omitted from some rows. Given values are once, few, many or a class for expanded clones.

v_call	cdr3_length	d_call	j_call	clone_size	cdr3_aa	cdr3_nt
TRBV11-2	13	TRBD1	TRBJ2-7	many	CASSLGDRNEQYF	TGTGCCAGCAGCTTGGGGGACAGAAACGAGCAGTACTTC
TRBV11-2	15	.	TRBJ2-6	.	CASSRGNSGANVLTF	TGTGCCAGCAGCCGAGGGAACTCTGGGGCCAACGTCCTGACTTTC
TRBV19	17	.	TRBJ2-1	.	CASSIAGVGYGYNEQFF	TGTGCCAGTAGTATAGCTGGGGTGGGCTACGGCTACAATGAGCAGTTCTTC
TRBV29-1	14	TRBD1	TRBJ2-7	many	CSVAWLGTAYEQYF	TGCAGCGTTGCTTGGTTAGGGACAGCTTACGAGCAGTACTTC
TRBV29-1	16	.	TRBJ2-1	many	CSVPSYRQSSYNEQFF	TGCAGCGTTCCGAGTTACAGGCAGAGCTCCTACAATGAGCAGTTCTTC
TRBV2	15	.	TRBJ1-2	many	CASQGIVGLLGGYTF	TGTGCCAGCCAGGGCATAGTGGGATTGCTAGGTGGCTACACCTTC
TRBV5-1	14	.	TRBJ1-2	many	CASSLAGGDYGYTF	TGCGCCAGCAGCTTGGCTGGGGGGGACTATGGCTACACCTTC
TRBV12-5	15	.	TRBJ1-5	few	CASGLGQGHKQPQHF	TGTGCTAGTGGTTTGGGCCAGGGGCATAAGCAGCCCCAGCATTTT
TRBV20-1	13	TRBD2	TRBJ2-5	many	CSAGAGVQETQYF	TGCAGTGCAGGCGCGGGAGTCCAAGAGACCCAGTACTTC
TRBV5-1	16	TRBD1	TRBJ2-1	many	CASSSTTGTDYNEQFF	TGCGCCAGCAGCTCGACCACCGGGACAGACTACAATGAGCAGTTCTTC
TRBV10-3	14	TRBD1	TRBJ2-7	many	CAKVQGKKSYEQYF	TGTGCCAAAGTACAGGGGAAGAAGTCCTACGAGCAGTACTTC
TRBV5-1	15	TRBD2	TRBJ2-7	many	CASSLNSGRLNEQYF	TGCGCCAGCAGCTTGAATAGCGGGAGACTGAACGAGCAGTACTTC
TRBV3-1	13	.	TRBJ2-7	many	CASSQDGVLEQYF	TGTGCCAGCAGCCAAGATGGTGTCCTCGAGCAGTACTTC
TRBV6-1	14	.	TRBJ1-1	many	CASTLGGGATEAFF	TGTGCCAGCACTCTGGGGGGGGGGGCAACTGAAGCTTTCTTT
TRBV6-1	19	.	TRBJ1-5	many	CASSEARMVGARVGQPQHF	TGTGCCAGCAGTGAAGCGAGAATGGTAGGGGCGAGGGTAGGACAGCCCCAGCATTTT
TRBV5-6	14	TRBD1	TRBJ2-1	many	CASSTTGQGNEQFF	TGTGCCAGCAGCACTACGGGACAGGGCAATGAGCAGTTCTTC
TRBV3-1	15	.	TRBJ1-2	many	CASSQDASTNYGYTF	TGTGCCAGCAGCCAAGATGCGAGCACTAACTATGGCTACACCTTC